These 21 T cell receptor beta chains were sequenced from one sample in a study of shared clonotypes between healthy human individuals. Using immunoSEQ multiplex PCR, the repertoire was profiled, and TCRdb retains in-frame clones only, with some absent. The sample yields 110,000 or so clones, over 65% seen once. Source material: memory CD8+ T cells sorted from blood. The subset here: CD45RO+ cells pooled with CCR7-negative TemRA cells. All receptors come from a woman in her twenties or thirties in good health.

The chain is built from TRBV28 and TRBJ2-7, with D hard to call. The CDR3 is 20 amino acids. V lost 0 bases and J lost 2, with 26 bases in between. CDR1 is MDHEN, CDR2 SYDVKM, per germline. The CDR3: CASSLWKISSDTVLTYEQYF. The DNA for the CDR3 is TGTGCCAGCAGTTTATGGAAAATATCTAGTGACACAGTCCTGACCTACGAGCAGTACTTC.

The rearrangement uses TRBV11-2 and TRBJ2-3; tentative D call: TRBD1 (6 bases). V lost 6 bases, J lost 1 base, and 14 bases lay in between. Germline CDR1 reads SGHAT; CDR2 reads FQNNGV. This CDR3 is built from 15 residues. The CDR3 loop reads CASSSGELGTDTQYF. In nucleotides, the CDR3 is TGTGCCAGCAGTTCAGGGGAACTGGGCACAGATACGCAGTATTTT.

The CDR3 region is CARSLRRGGHEQYF. The CDR3 bases are TGTGCCAGAAGCTTGAGGAGGGGCGGCCACGAGCAGTACTTC. The chain recombines TRBV5-3 with TRBJ2-7; maybe TRBD2 (6 bases). TRBV5-3 is known as an ORF, though its function is uncertain. This CDR3 is built from 14 residues. The V end lost 1 base, the J end lost 5 bases, and 13 bases lay between the germline ends.

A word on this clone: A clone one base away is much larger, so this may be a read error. This chain's CDR3 is CSVYPLRTSLDTQYF. DNA for the CDR3: TGCAGCGTTTATCCTTTGCGAACAAGTTTAGATACGCAGTATTTT. The chain employs TRBV29-1 and TRBJ2-3; no firm D call. Germline lookup yields CDR1 SQVTM and CDR2 ANQGSEA. This CDR3 has 15 amino acids. Trimming removed 5 bases at V and 5 bases at J, with 20 bases between.

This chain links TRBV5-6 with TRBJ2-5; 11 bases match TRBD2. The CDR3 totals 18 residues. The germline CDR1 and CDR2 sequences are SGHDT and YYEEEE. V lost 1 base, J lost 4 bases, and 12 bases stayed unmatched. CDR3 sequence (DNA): TGTGCCAGCAGCTTGCCCTACGCGACTAGCGGGATCCCAGAGACCCAGTACTTC. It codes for CASSLPYATSGIPETQYF.

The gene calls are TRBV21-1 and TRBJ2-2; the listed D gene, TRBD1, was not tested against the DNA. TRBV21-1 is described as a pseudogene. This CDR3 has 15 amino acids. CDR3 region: CASRRTGGDAGELFF. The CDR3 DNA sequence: TGTGCCAGCAGAAGGACAGGGGGCGATGCCGGGGAGCTGTTTTTT.

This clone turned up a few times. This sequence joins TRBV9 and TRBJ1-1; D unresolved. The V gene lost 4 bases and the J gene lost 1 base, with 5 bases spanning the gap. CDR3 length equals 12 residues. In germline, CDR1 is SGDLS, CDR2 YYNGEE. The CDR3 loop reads CASSLANTEAFF. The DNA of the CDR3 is TGTGCCAGCAGCCTAGCGAACACTGAAGCTTTCTTT.

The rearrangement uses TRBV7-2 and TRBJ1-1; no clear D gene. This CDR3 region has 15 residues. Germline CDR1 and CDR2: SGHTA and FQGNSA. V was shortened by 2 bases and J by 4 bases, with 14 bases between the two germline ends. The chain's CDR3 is CASSLSSVGVTEAFF. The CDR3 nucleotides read TGTGCCAGCAGCTTATCTTCGGTTGGGGTCACTGAAGCTTTCTTT.

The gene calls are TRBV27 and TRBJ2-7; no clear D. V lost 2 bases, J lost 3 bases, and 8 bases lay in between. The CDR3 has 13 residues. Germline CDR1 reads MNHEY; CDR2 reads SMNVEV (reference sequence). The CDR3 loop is CASSLAPLYEQYF. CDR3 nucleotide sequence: TGTGCCAGCAGTTTAGCACCACTCTACGAGCAGTACTTC.

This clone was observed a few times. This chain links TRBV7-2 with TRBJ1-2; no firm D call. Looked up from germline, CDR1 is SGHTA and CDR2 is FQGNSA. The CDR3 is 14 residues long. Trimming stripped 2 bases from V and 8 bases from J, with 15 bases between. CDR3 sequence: CASSLTAPLEGYTF. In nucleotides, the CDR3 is TGTGCCAGCAGCTTAACAGCACCCCTCGAGGGCTACACCTTC. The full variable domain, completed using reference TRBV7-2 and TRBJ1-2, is GAGVSQSPSNKVTEKGKDVELRCDPISGHTALYWYRQSLGQGLEFLIYFQGNSAPDKSGLPSDRFSAERTGGSVSTLTIQRTQQEDSAVYLCASSLTAPLEGYTFGSGTRLTVV.

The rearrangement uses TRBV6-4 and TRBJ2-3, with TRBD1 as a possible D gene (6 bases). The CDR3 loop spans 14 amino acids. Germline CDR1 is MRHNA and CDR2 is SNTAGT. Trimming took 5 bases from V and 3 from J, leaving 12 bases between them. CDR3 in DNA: TGTGCCAGCAGTCCGGACAGTGATACAGATACGCAGTATTTT. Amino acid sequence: CASSPDSDTDTQYF.

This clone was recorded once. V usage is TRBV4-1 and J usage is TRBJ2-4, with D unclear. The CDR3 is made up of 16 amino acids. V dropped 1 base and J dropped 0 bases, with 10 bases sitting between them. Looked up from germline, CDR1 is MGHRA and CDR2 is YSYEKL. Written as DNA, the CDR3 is TGCGCCAGCAGCCAAGGTCCAGCAATAGCCAAAAACATTCAGTACTTC. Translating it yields CASSQGPAIAKNIQYF.

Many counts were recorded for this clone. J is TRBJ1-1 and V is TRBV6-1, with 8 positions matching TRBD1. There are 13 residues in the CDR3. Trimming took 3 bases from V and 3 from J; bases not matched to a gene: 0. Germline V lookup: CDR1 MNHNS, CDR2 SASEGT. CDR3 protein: CASSDRGHTEAFF. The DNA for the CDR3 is TGTGCCAGCAGTGACAGGGGGCACACTGAAGCTTTCTTT.

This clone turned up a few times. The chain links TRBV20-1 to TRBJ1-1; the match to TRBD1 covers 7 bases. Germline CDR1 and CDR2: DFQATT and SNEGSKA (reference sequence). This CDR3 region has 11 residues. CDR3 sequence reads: CRSDRVFEAFF. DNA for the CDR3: TGCAGGTCAGACAGGGTCTTTGAAGCTTTCTTT.

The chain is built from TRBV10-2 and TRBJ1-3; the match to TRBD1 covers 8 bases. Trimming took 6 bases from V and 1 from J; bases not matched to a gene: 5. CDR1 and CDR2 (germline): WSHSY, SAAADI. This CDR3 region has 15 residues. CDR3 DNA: TGCGCCAGCAGCAGTCAGGGGGCGTCTGGAAACACCATATATTTT. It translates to CASSSQGASGNTIYF.

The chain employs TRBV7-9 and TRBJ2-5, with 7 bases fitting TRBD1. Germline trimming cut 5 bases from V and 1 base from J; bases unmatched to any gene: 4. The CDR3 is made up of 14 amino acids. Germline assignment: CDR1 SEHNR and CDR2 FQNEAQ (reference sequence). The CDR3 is CASSDRDSQETQYF. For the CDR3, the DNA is TGTGCCAGCAGCGACCGGGACAGCCAAGAGACCCAGTACTTC.

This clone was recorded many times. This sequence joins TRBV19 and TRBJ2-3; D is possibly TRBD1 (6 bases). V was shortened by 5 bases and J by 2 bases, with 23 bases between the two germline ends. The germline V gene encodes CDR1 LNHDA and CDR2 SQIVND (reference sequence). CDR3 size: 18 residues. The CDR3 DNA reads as TGTGCCAGTAGTCCAACCTCCCCCTCACAGGGCTTCACAGATACGCAGTATTTT. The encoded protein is CASSPTSPSQGFTDTQYF. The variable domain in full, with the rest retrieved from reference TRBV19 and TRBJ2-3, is DGGITQSPKYLFRKEGQNVTLSCEQNLNHDAMYWYRQDPGQGLRLIYYSQIVNDFQKGDIAEGYSVSREKKESFPLTVTSAQKNPTAFYLCASSPTSPSQGFTDTQYFGPGTRLTVL.

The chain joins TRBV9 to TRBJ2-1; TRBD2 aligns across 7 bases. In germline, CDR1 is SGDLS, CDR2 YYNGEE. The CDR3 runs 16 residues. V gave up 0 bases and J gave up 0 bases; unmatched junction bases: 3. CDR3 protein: CASSVEAGSSYNEQFF. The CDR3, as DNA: TGTGCCAGCAGCGTAGAAGCGGGGAGCTCCTACAATGAGCAGTTCTTC.

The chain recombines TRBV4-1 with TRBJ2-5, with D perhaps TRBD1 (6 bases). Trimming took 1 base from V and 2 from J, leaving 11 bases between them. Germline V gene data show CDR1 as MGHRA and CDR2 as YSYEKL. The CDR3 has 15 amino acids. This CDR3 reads CASSQVQGDQETQYF. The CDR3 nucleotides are TGCGCCAGCAGCCAAGTACAGGGTGATCAAGAGACCCAGTACTTC.

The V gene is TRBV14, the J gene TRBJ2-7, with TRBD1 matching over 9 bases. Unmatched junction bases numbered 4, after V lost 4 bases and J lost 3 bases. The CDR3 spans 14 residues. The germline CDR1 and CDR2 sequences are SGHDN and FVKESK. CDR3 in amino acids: CASSLLDRGYEQYF. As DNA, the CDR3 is TGTGCCAGCAGCCTTCTGGACAGGGGCTACGAGCAGTACTTC.

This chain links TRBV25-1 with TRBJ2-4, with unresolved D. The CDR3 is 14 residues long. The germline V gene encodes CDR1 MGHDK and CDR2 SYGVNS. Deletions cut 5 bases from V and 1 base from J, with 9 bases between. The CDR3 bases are TGTGCCAGCAGTTACGGGCAGGCCAAAAACATTCAGTACTTC. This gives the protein CASSYGQAKNIQYF.